Listed here are 29 T cell receptor beta chains from one sample, sequenced in a study of blood T cell repertoires in COVID-19. Libraries were prepared by immunoSEQ multiplex PCR; TCRdb keeps only in-frame clonotypes and omits some of them. The sample includes about 73,000 clones, 89% of them seen just once. Material: peripheral blood. The source of these receptors is a man aged 80 or over with acute or convalescent COVID-19.

This rearrangement joins TRBV5-1 to TRBJ2-3; 7 bases are shared with TRBD2. V lost 0 bases, J lost 7 bases, and 8 bases stayed unmatched. CDR1 SGHRS and CDR2 YFSETQ come from the germline V gene. This CDR3 is built from 15 residues. CDR3 sequence reads: CASSLEGGSRNTQYF. The CDR3 DNA follows: TGCGCCAGCAGCTTGGAGGGCGGGAGTCGGAATACGCAGTATTTT.

The rearrangement uses TRBV29-1 and TRBJ1-1, with D possibly TRBD1 on 5 matching bases. CDR1 SQVTM and CDR2 ANQGSEA come from the germline V gene. The CDR3 is 14 amino acids. Trimming left V 7 bases short and J 1 base short, with 16 bases between. The CDR3 loop reads CSARLGGTNTEAFF. The CDR3 region has the DNA TGCAGCGCTAGACTGGGGGGGACGAACACTGAAGCTTTCTTT.

The chain combines TRBV5-1 with TRBJ2-3; 11 nucleotides match TRBD2. V gave up 5 bases and J gave up 0 bases; unmatched junction bases: 5. The CDR3 is made up of 16 amino acids. Germline V gene sequence: CDR1 SGHRS, CDR2 YFSETQ. The CDR3 loop is CASRATSGVSTDTQYF. The CDR3 bases are TGCGCCAGCAGGGCGACTAGCGGGGTGAGCACAGATACGCAGTATTTT.

The V and J genes are TRBV3-1 (or the pseudogene TRBV3-2) and TRBJ2-1; no clear D gene. The germline V and J ends were trimmed by 1 base and 1 base, with 8 bases remaining between them. CDR1 is LGHDT, CDR2 YNNKEL, per germline (reference sequence). The CDR3 contains 15 residues. CDR3 region: CASSQVLQSYNEQFF. The CDR3 DNA sequence: TGTGCCAGCAGCCAAGTTCTGCAGTCCTACAATGAGCAGTTCTTC.

The chain combines TRBV19 with TRBJ1-5; D is unclear. Germline V gene lookup returns CDR1 LNHDA and CDR2 SQIVND (reference sequence). Trimming pared 9 bases from V and 2 bases from J, leaving 14 bases between. CDR3 length: 14 amino acids. The CDR3 loop is CASLPMVGNQPQHF. CDR3 bases: TGTGCCAGCCTCCCTATGGTTGGCAATCAGCCCCAGCATTTT.

This clone was observed a few times. The chain employs TRBV7-6 and TRBJ2-3; 9 positions match TRBD2. Germline loops: CDR1 SGHVS, CDR2 FNYEAQ. This CDR3 is built from 15 residues. The trim removed 4 bases at V and 2 bases at J, leaving 4 bases unmatched. CDR3 sequence (DNA): TGTGCCAGCAGCTCGACTAGCGGCCTCACAGATACGCAGTATTTT. Its protein product is CASSSTSGLTDTQYF.

This chain uses TRBV25-1 with TRBJ2-1; 7 bases match TRBD2. Germline CDR1 is MGHDK and CDR2 is SYGVNS. V lost 1 base to trimming and J lost 14 bases; unmatched junction nucleotides: 5. This CDR3 spans 12 amino acids. CDR3 protein: CASSEFEGGEFF. In DNA, the CDR3 is TGTGCCAGCAGTGAATTTGAGGGAGGGGAGTTCTTC.

The V and J genes are TRBV12-3 or TRBV12-4 and TRBJ1-3; D gene uncertain. V was shortened by 3 bases and J by 4 bases, with 7 bases between the two germline ends. The CDR3 spans 13 residues. The CDR3 DNA reads as TGTGCCAGCAGTTTCCCAGGAGGAAACACCATATATTTT. This gives the protein CASSFPGGNTIYF.

The gene calls are TRBV19 and TRBJ2-1; no definite D call. This CDR3 is built from 12 residues. Per germline, CDR1 LNHDA and CDR2 SQIVND (reference sequence). V was cut by 7 bases and J by 3 bases, with 7 bases left in between. The CDR3 loop is CASTRNYNEQFF. The DNA of the CDR3 is TGTGCCAGTACGAGAAACTACAATGAGCAGTTCTTC. Together with reference TRBV19 and TRBJ2-1, the CDR3 gives the full variable domain: DGGITQSPKYLFRKEGQNVTLSCEQNLNHDAMYWYRQDPGQGLRLIYYSQIVNDFQKGDIAEGYSVSREKKESFPLTVTSAQKNPTAFYLCASTRNYNEQFFGPGTRLTVL.

The chain employs TRBV2 and TRBJ2-1; 10 bases agree with TRBD1. Germline CDR1 SNHLY, CDR2 FYNNEI. J lost 14 bases, V lost 9 bases, and 16 bases had no gene match. This CDR3 is built from 14 residues. As DNA, the CDR3 is TGTGCCAGAGCGCAGGACAGGGGGGGCCTCGCGAAGTTCTTC. Translating it yields CARAQDRGGLAKFF.

The chain recombines TRBV27 with TRBJ1-6; 12 bases map to TRBD1. This CDR3 has 18 residues. V dropped 3 bases and J dropped 7; count of bases not matched to a gene: 10. Germline V gene sequence: CDR1 MNHEY, CDR2 SMNVEV (reference sequence). The CDR3 DNA reads TGTGCCAGCAGTTTGCGGCCGGGACAGGGGGCAGAAAATTCACCCCTCCACTTT. It translates to CASSLRPGQGAENSPLHF.

This chain connects TRBV7-9 to TRBJ1-1; perhaps TRBD1 as D (5 bases). The CDR3 loop spans 14 amino acids. V lost 4 bases and J 4 bases, leaving 13 bases between the germline ends. The V gene's germline CDR1 is SEHNR and CDR2 FQNEAQ (reference sequence). The CDR3 DNA reads TGTGCCAGCAGCTCACAGGCCCAAGGCACTGAAGCTTTCTTT. The encoded protein is CASSSQAQGTEAFF.

CDR3: CASGLSQGVVDYTF. The CDR3 DNA is TGTGCTAGTGGTTTGAGTCAGGGGGTTGTTGACTACACCTTC. The chain recombines TRBV12-5 with TRBJ1-2; TRBD1 matches at 7 bases. V was clipped by 2 bases and J by 10 bases; unmatched bases: 10. This CDR3 region has 14 residues. Per germline, CDR1 LGHNT and CDR2 FRNRAP.

This sequence joins TRBV3-1 (or the pseudogene TRBV3-2) and TRBJ1-4; 8 bases are a match to TRBD1. The trim removed 2 bases at V and 5 bases at J, leaving 1 base unmatched. The V gene's germline CDR1 is LGHDT and CDR2 YNNKEL (reference sequence). The CDR3 length is 14 residues. CDR3 region: CASSQWTGNEKLFF. Here the CDR3 DNA reads TGTGCCAGCAGCCAATGGACAGGGAATGAAAAACTGTTTTTT.

The rearrangement uses TRBV7-8 and TRBJ1-5, with TRBD1 matching 9 bases. The CDR3 covers 15 residues. The V and J ends lost 5 bases and 3 bases, in that order; junction bases with no gene match: 5. The germline gives CDR1 SGHVS, CDR2 FQNEAQ. CDR3 sequence: CASSPDRGNNQPQHF. The CDR3 nucleotides are TGTGCCAGCAGCCCGGACAGGGGAAACAATCAGCCCCAGCATTTT.

The chain recombines TRBV7-8 with TRBJ2-1; TRBD1 matches 11 bases. The ends lost 4 bases at V and 9 bases at J; junction bases unmatched: 8. CDR3 size: 15 residues. Germline assignment: CDR1 SGHVS and CDR2 FQNEAQ. The CDR3 here is CASSSSGQGVSEQFF. DNA for the CDR3: TGTGCCAGCAGCTCCTCGGGACAGGGGGTAAGTGAGCAGTTCTTC.

V gene TRBV27 combines with J gene TRBJ1-2, with D possibly matching TRBD1 (5 bases). CDR3 size: 14 residues. Germline V gives CDR1 MNHEY, CDR2 SMNVEV (reference sequence). With 0 bases removed from V and 2 bases from J, the gap between germline ends came to 7 bases. CDR3 residues: CASSLSAGNYGYTF. CDR3 DNA: TGTGCCAGCAGTTTATCTGCAGGGAACTATGGCTACACCTTC.

V is TRBV7-6 and J is TRBJ1-4, with 7 nucleotides matching TRBD1. This CDR3 has 16 amino acids. J was trimmed by 4 bases and V by 1 base; bases with no gene match: 6. Per germline, CDR1 SGHVS and CDR2 FNYEAQ. The CDR3 protein is CASSLGGGYNNEKLFF. The CDR3 nucleotides are TGTGCCAGCAGCTTAGGAGGGGGCTATAATAATGAAAAACTGTTTTTT.

This chain uses TRBV29-1 with TRBJ1-1, with D possibly TRBD1 on 5 matching bases. The CDR3 is 12 amino acids. V was trimmed by 4 bases and J by 4 bases, leaving 10 bases between them. CDR1 is SQVTM, CDR2 ANQGSEA, per germline. This CDR3 is CSVAGGATEAFF. DNA of the CDR3: TGCAGCGTTGCGGGGGGTGCCACTGAAGCTTTCTTT.

V gene TRBV2 combines with J gene TRBJ1-6; no definite D call. Per the germline V gene, CDR1 is SNHLY and CDR2 is FYNNEI. V was clipped by 1 base and J by 1 base, with 8 bases between them. This CDR3 comprises 16 residues. The CDR3 sequence is CASSEVGGSYNSPLHF. The CDR3 coding sequence is TGTGCCAGCAGTGAAGTAGGAGGGTCCTATAATTCACCCCTCCACTTT.

The rearrangement joins TRBV5-1 to TRBJ1-1; a weak D match, TRBD1 (6 bases). The CDR3 consists of 15 residues. Trimming shortened V by 4 bases and J by 4 bases, and 17 bases separated the two germline ends. Germline V lookup: CDR1 SGHRS, CDR2 YFSETQ. The DNA for the CDR3 is TGCGCCAGCAGCGAGGCCGGGGGGCCGGTCACTGAAGCTTTCTTT. It encodes CASSEAGGPVTEAFF.

J is TRBJ2-7 and V is TRBV10-3, with 9 bases identical to TRBD1. Looked up from germline, CDR1 is ENHRY and CDR2 is SYGVKD. V lost 1 base, J lost 2 bases, and 9 bases stayed unmatched. CDR3 length: 17 residues. The CDR3 nucleotides are TGTGCCATCAGTGAGTTATCCGGGACAGGGAGCCCCTACGAGCAGTACTTC. It encodes CAISELSGTGSPYEQYF.

The chain joins TRBV4-1 to TRBJ1-1; 11 bases match TRBD1. The V gene end was trimmed by 3 bases and the J gene end by 11 bases; junction bases not matched to a gene: 11. Germline loops: CDR1 MGHRA, CDR2 YSYEKL. CDR3 length: 15 residues. CDR3 in amino acids: CASSHVDRGLMNAFF. The DNA of the CDR3 is TGCGCCAGCAGCCACGTGGACAGGGGGCTGATGAACGCTTTCTTT.

The gene calls are TRBV25-1 and TRBJ1-5, with D uncertain. Trimming stripped 3 bases from V and 0 bases from J, with 12 bases between. The germline gives CDR1 MGHDK, CDR2 SYGVNS. The CDR3 runs 16 residues. The CDR3 DNA is TGTGCCAGCAGTGACGCAAGGGAGACTAGCAATCAGCCCCAGCATTTT. It codes for CASSDARETSNQPQHF.

This clone was counted only a few times. The V call is TRBV6-5, the J call TRBJ2-5, with D possibly matching TRBD2 (5 bases). In germline, CDR1 is MNHEY, CDR2 SVGAGI. The CDR3 has 14 amino acids. With 6 bases removed from V and 2 bases from J, the gap between germline ends came to 13 bases. The CDR3 protein is CASRAGGGQETQYF. CDR3 coding DNA: TGTGCCAGCAGGGCAGGAGGCGGGCAAGAGACCCAGTACTTC.

The gene calls are TRBV14 and TRBJ2-2, with 12 bases lining up with TRBD2. V shed 2 bases, J shed 7 bases, and the junction held 5 bases outside the gene matches. The CDR3 is 16 residues long. Germline assignment: CDR1 SGHDN and CDR2 FVKESK. The CDR3: CASSQMTSGSGGELFF. DNA of the CDR3: TGTGCCAGCAGCCAAATGACTAGCGGGAGCGGCGGGGAGCTGTTTTTT.

The chain joins TRBV19 to TRBJ2-7, with 12 positions matching TRBD1. Germline V gene data show CDR1 as LNHDA and CDR2 as SQIVND (reference sequence). The CDR3 totals 15 residues. After removal of 3 bases from V and 4 bases from J, the junction contained 4 bases not matched to a gene. CDR3 residues: CASSIGTGGRYEQYF. CDR3 DNA: TGTGCCAGTAGTATCGGGACAGGGGGCAGGTACGAGCAGTACTTC.

The chain employs TRBV3-1 (or the pseudogene TRBV3-2) and TRBJ1-1, with D possibly TRBD1 on 6 matching bases. Trimming took off 0 bases at V and 14 bases at J, with 16 bases between the two ends. CDR3 length equals 13 residues. Germline lookup yields CDR1 LGHDT and CDR2 YNNKEL (reference sequence). CDR3 protein: CASSQDSGGARFF. The CDR3, as DNA: TGTGCCAGCAGCCAAGATTCGGGGGGCGCTAGGTTCTTT.

This clone came up a few times. J is TRBJ2-7 and V is TRBV9; 7 bases are a match to TRBD1. The germline V gene has CDR1 SGDLS and CDR2 YYNGEE. The CDR3 consists of 15 residues. V was clipped by 3 bases and J by 0 bases; unmatched bases: 6. The CDR3 DNA is TGTGCCAGCAGCGAGGGGGCGACTCGCTCCTACGAGCAGTACTTC. Residues: CASSEGATRSYEQYF.